There are a few counts of the clone carrying this T cell receptor beta chain. The repertoire was sequenced with immunoSEQ multiplex PCR; TCRdb's copy has only in-frame clones and lacks some. The data show 70,000 or so clones, around nine tenths seen once. The sample originates from a study of OX40 agonist ivuxolimab in advanced cancers. CDR1 is MDHEN and CDR2 is SYDVKM in the germline V gene. CDR3 length: 20 amino acids. V was clipped by 5 bases and J by 11 bases; unmatched bases: 25. This sequence joins TRBV28 and TRBJ1-5, with 12 bases identical to TRBD1. The sequences come from CD4+ or CD8+ T cells sorted from blood, collected in a trial of the OX40 agonist ivuxolimab. The receptor was isolated from an adult with an advanced solid tumor such as melanoma, head and neck, liver or kidney cancer. This chain's CDR3 is CASSLPGLRIGDRGRSSQHF. The CDR3, as DNA: TGTGCCAGCAGTCTTCCCGGACTCAGAATAGGGGACAGGGGGCGTTCTTCCCAGCATTTT. The complete variable domain, with remaining parts taken from reference TRBV28 and TRBJ1-5, reads DVKVTQSSRYLVKRTGEKVFLECVQDMDHENMFWYRQDPGLGLRLIYFSYDVKMKEKGDIPEGYSVSREKKERFSLILESASTNQTSMYLCASSLPGLRIGDRGRSSQHFGDGTRLSIL.